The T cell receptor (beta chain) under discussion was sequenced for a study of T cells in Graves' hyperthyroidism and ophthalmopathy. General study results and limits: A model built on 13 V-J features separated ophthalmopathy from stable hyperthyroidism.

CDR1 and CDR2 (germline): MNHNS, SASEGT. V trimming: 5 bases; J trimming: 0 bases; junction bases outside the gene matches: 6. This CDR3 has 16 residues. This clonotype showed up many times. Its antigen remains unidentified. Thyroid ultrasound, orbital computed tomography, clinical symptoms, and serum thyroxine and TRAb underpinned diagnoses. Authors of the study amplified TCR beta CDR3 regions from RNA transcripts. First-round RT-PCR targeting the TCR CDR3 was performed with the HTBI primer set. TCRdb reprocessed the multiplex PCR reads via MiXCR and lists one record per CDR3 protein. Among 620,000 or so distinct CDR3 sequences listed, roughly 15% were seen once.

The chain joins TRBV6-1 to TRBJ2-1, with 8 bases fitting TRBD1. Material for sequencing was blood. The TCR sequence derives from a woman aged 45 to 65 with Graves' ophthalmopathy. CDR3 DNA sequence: TGTGCCAGCAGTTTCCGACAGGGGATCTCCTACAATGAGCAGTTCTTC. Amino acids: CASSFRQGISYNEQFF.